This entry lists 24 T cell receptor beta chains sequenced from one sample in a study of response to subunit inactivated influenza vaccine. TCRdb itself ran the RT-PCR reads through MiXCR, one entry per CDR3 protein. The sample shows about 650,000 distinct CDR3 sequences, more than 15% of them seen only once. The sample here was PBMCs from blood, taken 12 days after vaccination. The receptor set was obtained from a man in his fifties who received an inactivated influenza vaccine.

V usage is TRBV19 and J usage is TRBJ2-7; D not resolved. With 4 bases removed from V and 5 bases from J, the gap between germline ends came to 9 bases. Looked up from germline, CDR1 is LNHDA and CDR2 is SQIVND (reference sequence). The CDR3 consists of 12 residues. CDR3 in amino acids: CASSKTWDEQYF. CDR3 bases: TGTGCCAGTAGTAAAACGTGGGACGAGCAGTACTTC.

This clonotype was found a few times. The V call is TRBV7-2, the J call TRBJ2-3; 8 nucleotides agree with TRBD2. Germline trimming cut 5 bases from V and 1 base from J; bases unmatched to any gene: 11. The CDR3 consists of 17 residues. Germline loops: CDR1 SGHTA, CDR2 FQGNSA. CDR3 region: CASSTTLTGGGTDTQYF. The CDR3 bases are TGTGCCAGCAGCACAACCCTGACCGGGGGGGGCACAGATACGCAGTATTTT.

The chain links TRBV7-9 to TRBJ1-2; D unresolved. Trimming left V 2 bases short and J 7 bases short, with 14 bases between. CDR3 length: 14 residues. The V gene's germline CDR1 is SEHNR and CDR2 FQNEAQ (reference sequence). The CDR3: CASSLREGFRGYTF. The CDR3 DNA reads TGTGCCAGCAGCTTAAGGGAAGGGTTTCGTGGCTACACCTTC.

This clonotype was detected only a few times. The CDR3 DNA reads as TGTGCCAGCAGTTTATCGTTAGGGGACATCAGCACCGGGGAGCTGTTTTTT. Protein sequence: CASSLSLGDISTGELFF. The chain recombines TRBV27 with TRBJ2-2, with a possible D match to TRBD1 (6 bases). Trimming removed 0 bases from V and 4 bases from J, with 15 bases in between. Germline values: CDR1 MNHEY, CDR2 SMNVEV (reference sequence). This CDR3 is 17 amino acids long.

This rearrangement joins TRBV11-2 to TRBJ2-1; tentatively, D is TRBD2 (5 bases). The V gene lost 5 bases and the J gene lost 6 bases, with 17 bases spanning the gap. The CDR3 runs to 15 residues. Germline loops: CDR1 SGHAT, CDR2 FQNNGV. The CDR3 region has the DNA TGTGCCAGCAGCCTTACTGGCCTAGCAAGCAATGAGCAGTTCTTC. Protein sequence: CASSLTGLASNEQFF.

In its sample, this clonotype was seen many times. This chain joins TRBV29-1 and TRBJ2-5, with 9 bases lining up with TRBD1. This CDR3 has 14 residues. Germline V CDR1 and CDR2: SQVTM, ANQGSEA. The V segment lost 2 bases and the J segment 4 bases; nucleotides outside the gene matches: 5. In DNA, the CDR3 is TGCAGCGTTGAACCGGACAGGGGCCTAGAGACCCAGTACTTC. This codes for CSVEPDRGLETQYF. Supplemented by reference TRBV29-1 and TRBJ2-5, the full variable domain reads SAVISQKPSRDICQRGTSLTIQCQVDSQVTMMFWYRQQPGQSLTLIATANQGSEATYESGFVIDKFPISRPNLTFSTLTVSNMSPEDSSIYLCSVEPDRGLETQYFGPGTRLLVL.

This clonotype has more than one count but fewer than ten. This CDR3 is CASSLAASGNTIYF. The CDR3, as DNA: TGTGCCAGCAGTTTGGCTGCTTCTGGAAACACCATATATTTT. J is TRBJ1-3 and V is TRBV12-3 or TRBV12-4; D is ambiguous. The CDR3 sequence is 14 residues long. Trimming stripped 3 bases from V and 1 base from J, with 7 bases between.

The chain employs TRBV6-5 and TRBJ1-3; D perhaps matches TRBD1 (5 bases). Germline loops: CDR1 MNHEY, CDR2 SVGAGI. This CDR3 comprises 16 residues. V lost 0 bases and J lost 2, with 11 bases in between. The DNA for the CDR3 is TGTGCCAGCAGTTACTCGATGCGGGGGGCTGGAAACACCATATATTTT. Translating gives CASSYSMRGAGNTIYF.

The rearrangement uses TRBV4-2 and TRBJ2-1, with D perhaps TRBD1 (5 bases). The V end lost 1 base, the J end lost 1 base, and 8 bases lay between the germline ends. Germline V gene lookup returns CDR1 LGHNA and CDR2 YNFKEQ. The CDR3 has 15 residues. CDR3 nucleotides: TGTGCCAGCAGCCAAGTCCAGGGATCCTACAATGAGCAGTTCTTC. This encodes CASSQVQGSYNEQFF.

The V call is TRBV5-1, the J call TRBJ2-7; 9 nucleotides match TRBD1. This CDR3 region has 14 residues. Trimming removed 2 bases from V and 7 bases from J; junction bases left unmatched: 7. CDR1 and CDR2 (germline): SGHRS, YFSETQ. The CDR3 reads CASSLNRDRDEQYF. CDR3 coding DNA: TGCGCCAGCAGCTTAAACCGGGACAGGGATGAGCAGTACTTC.

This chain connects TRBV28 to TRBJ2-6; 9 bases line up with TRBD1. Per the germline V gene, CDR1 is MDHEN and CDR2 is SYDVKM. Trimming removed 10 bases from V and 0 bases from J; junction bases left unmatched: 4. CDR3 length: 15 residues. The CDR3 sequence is CATRQGGSGANVLTF. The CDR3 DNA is TGTGCCACACGACAGGGGGGCTCTGGGGCCAACGTCCTGACTTTC.

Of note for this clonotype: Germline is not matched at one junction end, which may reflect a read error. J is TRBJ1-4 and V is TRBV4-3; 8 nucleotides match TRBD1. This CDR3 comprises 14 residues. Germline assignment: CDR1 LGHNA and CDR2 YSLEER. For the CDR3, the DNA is TGCGACAGCAGCCCGACAGGGGAGAATGAAAAACTGTTTTTT. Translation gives CDSSPTGENEKLFF.

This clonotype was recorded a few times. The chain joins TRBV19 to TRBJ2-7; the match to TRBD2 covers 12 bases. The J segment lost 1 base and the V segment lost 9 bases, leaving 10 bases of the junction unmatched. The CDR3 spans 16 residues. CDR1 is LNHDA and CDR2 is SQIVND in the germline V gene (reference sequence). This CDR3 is CASGTSGRLGSYEQYF. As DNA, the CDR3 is TGTGCCAGCGGGACTAGCGGGCGCCTGGGGTCCTACGAGCAGTACTTC.

The CDR3 here is CASRTWSGRDNEQFF. In nucleotides, the CDR3 is TGTGCCAGCAGAACGTGGAGCGGGAGGGACAATGAGCAGTTCTTC. V usage is TRBV6-2 or TRBV6-3 and J usage is TRBJ2-1; the match to TRBD2 covers 10 bases. CDR3 size: 15 residues. Germline-derived CDR1 and CDR2 are MNHEY and SVGEGT. V lost 6 bases to trimming and J lost 5 bases; unmatched junction nucleotides: 7.

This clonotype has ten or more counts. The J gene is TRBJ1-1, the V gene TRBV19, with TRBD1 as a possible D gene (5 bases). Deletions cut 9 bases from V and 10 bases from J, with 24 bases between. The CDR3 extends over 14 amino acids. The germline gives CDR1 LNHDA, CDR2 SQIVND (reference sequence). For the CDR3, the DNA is TGTGCCAGCAAGACAGAGGCATCCCGTCCTGGAGCTTTCTTT. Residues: CASKTEASRPGAFF.

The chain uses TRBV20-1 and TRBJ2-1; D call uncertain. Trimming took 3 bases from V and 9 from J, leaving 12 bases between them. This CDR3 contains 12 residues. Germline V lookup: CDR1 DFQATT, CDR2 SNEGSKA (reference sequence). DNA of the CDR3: TGCAGTGCTAGCGTGGCGGAGCTTGAGCAGTTCTTC. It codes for CSASVAELEQFF.

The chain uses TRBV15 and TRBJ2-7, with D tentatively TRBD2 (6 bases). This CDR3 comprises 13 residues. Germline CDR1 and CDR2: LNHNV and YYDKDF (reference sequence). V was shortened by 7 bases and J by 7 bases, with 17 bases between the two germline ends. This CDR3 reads CATITSGVWEQYF. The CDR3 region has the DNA TGTGCCACCATCACCTCGGGGGTCTGGGAGCAGTACTTC. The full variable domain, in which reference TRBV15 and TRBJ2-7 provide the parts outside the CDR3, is DAMVIQNPRYQVTQFGKPVTLSCSQTLNHNVMYWYQQKSSQAPKLLFHYYDKDFNNEADTPDNFQSRRPNTSFCFLDIRSPGLGDTAMYLCATITSGVWEQYFGPGTRLTVT.

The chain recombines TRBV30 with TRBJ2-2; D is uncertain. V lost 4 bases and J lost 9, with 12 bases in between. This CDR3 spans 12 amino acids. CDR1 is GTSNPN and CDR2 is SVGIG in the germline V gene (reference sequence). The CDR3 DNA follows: TGTGCCTGGATGAATAGCCCCCGGGAGCTGTTTTTT. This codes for CAWMNSPRELFF. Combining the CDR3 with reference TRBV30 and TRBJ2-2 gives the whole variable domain SQTIHQWPATLVQPVGSPLSLECTVEGTSNPNLYWYRQAAGRGLQLLFYSVGIGQISSEVPQNLSASRPQDRQFILSSKKLLLSDSGFYLCAWMNSPRELFFGEGSRLTVL.

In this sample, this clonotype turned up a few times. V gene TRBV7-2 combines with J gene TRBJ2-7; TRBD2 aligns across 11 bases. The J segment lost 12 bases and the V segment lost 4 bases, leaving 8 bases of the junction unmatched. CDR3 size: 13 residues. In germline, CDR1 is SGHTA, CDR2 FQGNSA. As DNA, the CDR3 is TGTGCCAGCAGCTGGGGCCTAGCGGGAGGACCGTACTTC. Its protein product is CASSWGLAGGPYF.

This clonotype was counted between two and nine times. CDR3 region: CASSLALGTGDTEAFF. DNA for the CDR3: TGTGCCAGCAGCTTAGCGCTTGGGACAGGGGATACTGAAGCTTTCTTT. The J gene is TRBJ1-1, the V gene TRBV7-2; TRBD1 aligns across 10 bases. Trimming removed 0 bases from V and 5 bases from J; junction bases left unmatched: 6. The CDR3 runs 16 residues. CDR1 and CDR2 from the germline V gene are SGHTA and FQGNSA.

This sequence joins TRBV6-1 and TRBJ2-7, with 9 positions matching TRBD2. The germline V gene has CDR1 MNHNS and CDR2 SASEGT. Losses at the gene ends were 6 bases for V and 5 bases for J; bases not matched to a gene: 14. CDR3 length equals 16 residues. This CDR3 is CASSPPPGLASDEQYF. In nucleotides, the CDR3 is TGTGCCAGCAGCCCCCCCCCGGGACTAGCTAGCGACGAGCAGTACTTC.

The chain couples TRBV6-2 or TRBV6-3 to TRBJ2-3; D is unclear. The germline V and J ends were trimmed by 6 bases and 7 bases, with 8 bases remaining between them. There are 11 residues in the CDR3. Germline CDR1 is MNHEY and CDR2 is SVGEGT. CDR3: CASSLSYTQYF. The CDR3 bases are TGTGCCAGCAGCCTTTCTTATACGCAGTATTTT.

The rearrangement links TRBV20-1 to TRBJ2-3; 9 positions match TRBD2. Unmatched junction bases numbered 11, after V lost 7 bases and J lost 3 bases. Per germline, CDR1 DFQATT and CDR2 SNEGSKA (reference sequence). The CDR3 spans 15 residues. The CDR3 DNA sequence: TGCAGTGGCGGAATTGCGGGAGGGGGGACAGATACGCAGTATTTT. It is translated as CSGGIAGGGTDTQYF.

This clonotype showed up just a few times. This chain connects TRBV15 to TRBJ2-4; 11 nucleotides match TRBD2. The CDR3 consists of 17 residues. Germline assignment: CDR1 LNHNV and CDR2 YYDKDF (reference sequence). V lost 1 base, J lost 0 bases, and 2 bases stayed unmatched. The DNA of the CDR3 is TGTGCCACCAGCAGAGTGACTAGCGGGGTAGCCAAAAACATTCAGTACTTC. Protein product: CATSRVTSGVAKNIQYF.